This T cell receptor (beta chain) was sequenced for a study of blood T cell repertoires in COVID-19. Overall study: Samples representing acute and convalescent COVID-19 were sourced from the United States, Italy and Spain.

Seattle patients were enrolled while actively infected and followed longitudinally. The germline gives CDR1 MNHNY, CDR2 SVGAGI (reference sequence). This CDR3 is built from 15 residues. The trim removed 2 bases at V and 6 bases at J, leaving 9 bases unmatched. In the study's own analysis: Estimated nucleated cell counts came from reference gene primer amplification. TCRdb's copy holds only in-frame clones and misses some; the assay was immunoSEQ multiplex PCR. Clone size and V and J calls were adopted from that table, with D and trimming inferred from the DNA. The sample shows a few hundred thousand clones, approximately 90% of them seen only once.

The gene calls are TRBV6-6 and TRBJ2-7; 8 bases map to TRBD1. What was sequenced was peripheral blood. This TCR was recovered from a woman aged 30 to 39 with COVID-19, enrolled during active disease. CDR3 bases: TGTGCCAGCAGTTACCCCCCGGACAGGGCATCCGAGCAGTACTTC. Residues: CASSYPPDRASEQYF.